This T cell receptor beta chain was profiled in a study of T cell responses to AZD1222 COVID-19 vaccine (TCRdb year 2021). For the wider study: AZD1222 recipients whose second dose came at about 4 weeks and those whose second dose came at about 12 weeks were combined into one group, since spike-specific TCR depth and breadth did not differ between the two schedules. Trial participants were enrolled by age into subgroups of 18-55, 56-69 and 70-plus years, and 148, 28 and 57 TCR-sequenced participants, respectively, were included in these subgroups. A total of just over 230 trial participants underwent TCR sequencing, of whom approximately 200 had received two doses of AZD1222 and 26 had received two doses of the MenACWY control vaccine. The research as a whole found: Participants were mostly white British and included more females than males, and it was suggested by the authors that clonal diversity may have been underestimated. Conclusions about previously exposed vaccinees are limited because only a handful of AZD1222 recipients were SARS-CoV-2 seropositive at baseline. Spike-specific TCR breadth and depth rose significantly after two AZD1222 doses compared with day 0 and with MenACWY recipients. Epitopes outside the regions mutated in the B.1.351 and B.1.1.7 variants were reportedly recognized by nearly half of the unique spike-specific TCRs. Because no samples from the day 14 peak response were available, repertoires could be characterized only after the peak T cell response. In the small 56-69-year group, the increase in depth fell short of significance, most likely because of low power. The vaccine-associated CD4 TCRs covered the entire spike protein, and the dominant responses fell in regions 160-218 and 743-854.

The CDR3 contains 14 residues, cysteine and phenylalanine counted. Just CDR3 DNA is preserved here, 42 bases in frame from base 1. CDR1 is given as MNHEY and CDR2 as SVGAGI, both from the germline V gene. The junction carries 18 bases between V and J, which are trimmed by 6 bases and 6 bases respectively. Reading the label with the study, this specimen's time point is: baseline before first vaccination. Vaccinee samples were obtained from the UK trials COV001 and COV002, which included a single-blind randomized controlled phase 2/3 trial of AZD1222 (ChAdOx1 nCoV-19) in healthy adults. Trial participant PBMC samples were collected at day 0 and day 28 after the second dose for TCRbeta chain sequencing. The CDR3 regions of human TCRbeta chains were analyzed by immunosequencing. Regarding the original processing steps: Repertoire TCRs were matched against a reference library of SARS-CoV-2-specific TCRs generated with the MIRA antigen-specificity platform. Breadth was defined as the fraction of unique TCRs that were SARS-CoV-2-associated. Depth was defined as the fraction of total T cells that were SARS-CoV-2-associated. Using the MIRA data, each spike-specific TCR was assigned both to the spike region to which the TCR was reactive and to a CD4 or CD8 class. Log10-transformed breadth and depth values were compared by one-way ANOVA with Sidak's multiple comparisons tests. In its TCRdb copy, this immuneACCESS table keeps in-frame sequences only and misses some clones. Where compared with another copy, unresolved V genes explain less than half of these, and the others have no known cause. V and J calls and clone size follow that table, whereas D and trimming were derived from the DNA. The sample has fewer than 45,000 clones on record, around 80% of them singletons. The ten top clones hold more than 45% of the sample.

This clone was seen more than once but under ten times. There is no known antigen for this receptor. The sample holds no much larger clone one base away, and base qualities are not on file. This receptor chain uses TRBV6-5 and TRBJ2-7; confidence is insufficient to name the D gene. Specimen: peripheral blood, collected on day 0 of AZD1222 vaccination. The receptor comes from an adult in good health. CDR3 reads: CASSLTSVVIEQYF. DNA sequence: TGTGCCAGCAGCCTTACGTCGGTAGTTATCGAGCAGTACTTC.